Described below is a single TCR beta chain sequence and its context. Its antigen remains unknown. The sample comes from a study of cytomegalovirus exposure and HLA in healthy donors. Assay used: immunoSEQ multiplex PCR; TCRdb lists only in-frame clones, some missing. The sample yields 47,000 or so clones, around 91% seen once. Study outcomes and limitations: Reported results showed that the classifier diagnosed cytomegalovirus status with high specificity and sensitivity. A few CMV-associated chains were confirmed in vitro to be specific for CMV antigens.

Germline CDR1 and CDR2: SGHVS and FQNEAQ. The length of the CDR3 is 13 residues. Trimming removed 11 bases from V and 3 bases from J, with 16 bases in between. The sequence was obtained from a man younger than 35 in good health and CMV-seronegative. The source material was PBMCs. This sequence joins TRBV7-8 and TRBJ1-1; tentatively, D is TRBD1 (6 bases). This CDR3 is CASQMGADTEAFF. Here the CDR3 DNA reads TGTGCCTCACAGATGGGGGCTGACACTGAAGCTTTCTTT.